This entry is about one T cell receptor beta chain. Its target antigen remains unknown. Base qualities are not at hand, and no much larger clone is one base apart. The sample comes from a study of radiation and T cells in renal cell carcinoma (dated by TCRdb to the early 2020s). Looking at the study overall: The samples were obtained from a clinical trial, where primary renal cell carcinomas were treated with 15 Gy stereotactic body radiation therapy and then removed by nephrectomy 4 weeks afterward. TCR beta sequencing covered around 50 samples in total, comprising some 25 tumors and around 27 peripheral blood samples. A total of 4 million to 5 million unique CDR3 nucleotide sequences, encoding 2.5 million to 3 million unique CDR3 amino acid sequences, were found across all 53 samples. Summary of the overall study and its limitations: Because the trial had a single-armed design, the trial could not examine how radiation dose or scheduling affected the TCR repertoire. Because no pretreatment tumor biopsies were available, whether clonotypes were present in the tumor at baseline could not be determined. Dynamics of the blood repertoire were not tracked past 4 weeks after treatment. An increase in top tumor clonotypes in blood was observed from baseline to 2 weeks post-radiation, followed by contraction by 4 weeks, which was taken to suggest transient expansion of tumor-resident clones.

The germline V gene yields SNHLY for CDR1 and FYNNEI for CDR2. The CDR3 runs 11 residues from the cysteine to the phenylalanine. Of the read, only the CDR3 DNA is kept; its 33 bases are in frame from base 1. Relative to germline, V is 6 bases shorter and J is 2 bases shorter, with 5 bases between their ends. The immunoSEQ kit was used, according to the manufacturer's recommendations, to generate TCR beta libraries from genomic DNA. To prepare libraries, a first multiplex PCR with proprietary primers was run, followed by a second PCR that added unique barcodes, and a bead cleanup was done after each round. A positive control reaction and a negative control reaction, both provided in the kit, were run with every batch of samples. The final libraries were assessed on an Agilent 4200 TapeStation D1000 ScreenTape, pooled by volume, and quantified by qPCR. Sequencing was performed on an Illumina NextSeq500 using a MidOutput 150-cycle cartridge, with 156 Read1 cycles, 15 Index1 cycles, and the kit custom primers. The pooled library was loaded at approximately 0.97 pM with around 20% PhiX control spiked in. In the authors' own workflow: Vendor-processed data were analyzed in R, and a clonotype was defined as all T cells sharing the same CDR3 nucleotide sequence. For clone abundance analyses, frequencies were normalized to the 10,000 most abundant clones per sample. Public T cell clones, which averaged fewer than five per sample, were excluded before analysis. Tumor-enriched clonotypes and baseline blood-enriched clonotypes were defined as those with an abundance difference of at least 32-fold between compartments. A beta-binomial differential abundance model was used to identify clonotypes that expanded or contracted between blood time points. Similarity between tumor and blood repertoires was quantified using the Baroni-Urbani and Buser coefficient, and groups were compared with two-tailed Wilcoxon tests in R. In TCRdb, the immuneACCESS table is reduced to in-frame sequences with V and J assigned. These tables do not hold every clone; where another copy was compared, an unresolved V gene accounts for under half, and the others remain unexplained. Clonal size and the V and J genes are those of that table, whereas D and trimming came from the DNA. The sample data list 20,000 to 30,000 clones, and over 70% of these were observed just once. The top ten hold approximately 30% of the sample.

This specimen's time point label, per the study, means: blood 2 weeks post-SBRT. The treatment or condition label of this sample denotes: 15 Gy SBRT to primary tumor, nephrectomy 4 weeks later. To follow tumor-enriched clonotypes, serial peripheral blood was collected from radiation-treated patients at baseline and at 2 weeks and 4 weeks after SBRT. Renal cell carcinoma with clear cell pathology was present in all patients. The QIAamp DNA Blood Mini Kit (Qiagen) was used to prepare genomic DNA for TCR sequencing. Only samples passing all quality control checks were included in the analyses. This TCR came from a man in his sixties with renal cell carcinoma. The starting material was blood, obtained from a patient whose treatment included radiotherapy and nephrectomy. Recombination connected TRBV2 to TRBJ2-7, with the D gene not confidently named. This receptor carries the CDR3 CASSPAYEQYF. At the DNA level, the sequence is TGTGCCAGCAGCCCAGCCTACGAGCAGTACTTC. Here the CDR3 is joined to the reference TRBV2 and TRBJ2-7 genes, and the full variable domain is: EPEVTQTPSHQVTQMGQEVILRCVPISNHLYFYWYRQILGQKVEFLVSFYNNEISEKSEIFDDQFSVERPDGSNFTLKIRSTKLEDSAMYFCASSPAYEQYFGPGTRLTVT.